The source of this TCR beta chain is a study of cytomegalovirus exposure and HLA in healthy donors. Primers: 60 Vbeta forward and 13 Jbeta reverse. Repertoires were generated with immunoSEQ multiplex PCR, while TCRdb's copy carries only in-frame clones and drops some. The profile covers more than 140,000 clones, with approximately 80% appearing a single time and around 6.1% taken by the ten largest. As for the donors, each was a healthy bone marrow donor. Between the trimmed V and J ends, which lost 8 bases and 0 bases, there was a span of 11 bases. Germline CDR1 reads SEHNR; CDR2 reads FQNEAQ (reference sequence). This CDR3 is built from 14 residues. Study-level points and caveats: CMV serostatus was the only recorded immune exposure for donors.

Comments on this clone: The antigen is not known.

This TCR was sampled from a man aged 25 to 40 in good health and CMV-seropositive. The chain has TRBV7-9 and TRBJ2-1; D is possibly TRBD2 (6 bases). Sequenced sample: PBMCs. In nucleotides, the CDR3 is TGTGCCAGCTCGGCGGGGCGCTCCTACAATGAGCAGTTCTTC. This encodes CASSAGRSYNEQFF.